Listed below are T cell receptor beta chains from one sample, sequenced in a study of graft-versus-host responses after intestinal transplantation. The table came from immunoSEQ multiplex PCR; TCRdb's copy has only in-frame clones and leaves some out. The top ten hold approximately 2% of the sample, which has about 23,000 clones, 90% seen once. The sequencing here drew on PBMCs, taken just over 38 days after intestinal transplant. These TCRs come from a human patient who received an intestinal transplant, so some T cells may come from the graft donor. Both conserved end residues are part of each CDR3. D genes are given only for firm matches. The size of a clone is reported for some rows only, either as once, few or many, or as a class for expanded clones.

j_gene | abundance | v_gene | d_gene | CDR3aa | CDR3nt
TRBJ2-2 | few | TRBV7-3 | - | CASSRRNTGELFF | TGTGCCAGCAGCCGACGGAACACCGGGGAGCTGTTTTTT
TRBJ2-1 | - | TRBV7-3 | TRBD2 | CASSSHARSSGIISYNEQFF | TGTGCCAGCAGCTCCCACGCTAGGTCTAGCGGGATTATTTCCTACAATGAGCAGTTCTTC
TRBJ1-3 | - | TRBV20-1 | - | CSAQTGNTIYF | TGCAGTGCTCAAACAGGAAACACCATATATTTT
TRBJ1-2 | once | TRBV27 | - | CASSPRRPGRGKSRREGYTF | TGTGCCAGCAGTCCACGTCGACCGGGACGGGGGAAATCAAGGCGAGAGGGCTACACCTTC
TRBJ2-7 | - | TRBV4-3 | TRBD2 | CASSPSGIRGYYEQYF | TGCGCCAGCAGCCCAAGCGGGATCCGGGGATACTACGAGCAGTACTTC
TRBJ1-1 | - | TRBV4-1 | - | CASSQDPFQGVTEAFF | TGCGCCAGCAGCCAAGATCCCTTCCAGGGCGTAACTGAAGCTTTCTTT
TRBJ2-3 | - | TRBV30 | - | CAWSSRDSTDTQYF | TGTGCCTGGAGTTCCCGGGACAGCACAGATACGCAGTATTTT
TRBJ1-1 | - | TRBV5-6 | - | CASSLGLNTEAFF | TGTGCCAGCAGCTTGGGGCTCAACACTGAAGCTTTCTTT
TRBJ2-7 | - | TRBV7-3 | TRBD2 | CASSPSGSGDEQYF | TGTGCCAGCAGTCCAAGCGGGAGTGGTGACGAGCAGTACTTC
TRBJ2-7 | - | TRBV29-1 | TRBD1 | CSGGTGDYEQYF | TGCAGCGGAGGGACAGGGGATTACGAGCAGTACTTC